This TCR beta chain was recovered during a study of blood T cell repertoires in COVID-19. The wider study: Samples taken during acute and convalescent COVID-19 were collected in the United States, Italy and Spain. PBMCs, B-cell-depleted T cells, or T cells were the source of the cDNA or gDNA that made up the material.

This clone was picked up one time. How the authors handled the data: The authors estimated nucleated cell counts from reference gene primer amplification. Only in-frame clones appear in the TCRdb table, and some are missing; sequencing was by immunoSEQ multiplex PCR. Clone size and the V and J calls come from that table; the DNA yielded D and trimming. The top ten clones hold 6.9% of a sample with 150,000 to 250,000 clones, just under 85% of them seen once. With 1 base clipped from V and 2 bases from J, the junction kept 3 bases outside the gene matches. From germline, CDR1 is SGHTA and CDR2 FQGTGA. The CDR3 consists of 15 residues.

The sample taken for sequencing was peripheral blood. The origin of this receptor is a human donor with acute or convalescent COVID-19. The donor label of this sample is uncertain. V is TRBV7-3 and J is TRBJ2-3; 7 bases align to TRBD1. In DNA, the CDR3 is TGTGCCAGCAGCTTAAGACAGGGTAACACAGATACGCAGTATTTT. It codes for CASSLRQGNTDTQYF.